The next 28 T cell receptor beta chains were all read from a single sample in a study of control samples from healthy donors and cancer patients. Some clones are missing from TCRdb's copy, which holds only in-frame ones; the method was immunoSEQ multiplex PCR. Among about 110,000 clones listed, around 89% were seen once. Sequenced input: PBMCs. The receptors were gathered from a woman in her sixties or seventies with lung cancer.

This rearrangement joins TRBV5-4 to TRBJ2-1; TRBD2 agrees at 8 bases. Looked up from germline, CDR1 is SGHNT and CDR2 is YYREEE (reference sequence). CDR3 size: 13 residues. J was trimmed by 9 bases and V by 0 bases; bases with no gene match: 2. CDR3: CASSLAGGVEQFF. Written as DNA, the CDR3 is TGTGCCAGCAGCTTGGCCGGGGGGGTTGAGCAGTTCTTC.

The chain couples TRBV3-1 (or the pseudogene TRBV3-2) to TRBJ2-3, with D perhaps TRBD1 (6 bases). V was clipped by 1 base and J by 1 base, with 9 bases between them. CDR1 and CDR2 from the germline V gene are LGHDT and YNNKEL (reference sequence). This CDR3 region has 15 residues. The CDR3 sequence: CASSQVAGGTDTQYF. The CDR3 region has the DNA TGTGCCAGCAGCCAAGTAGCAGGGGGCACAGATACGCAGTATTTT.

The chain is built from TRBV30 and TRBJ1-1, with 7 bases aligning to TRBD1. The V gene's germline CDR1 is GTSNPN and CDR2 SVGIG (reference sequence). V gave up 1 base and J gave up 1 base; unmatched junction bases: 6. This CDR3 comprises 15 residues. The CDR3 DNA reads TGTGCCTGGAGTGCGGGGACAGCGTCGAACACTGAAGCTTTCTTT. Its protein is CAWSAGTASNTEAFF. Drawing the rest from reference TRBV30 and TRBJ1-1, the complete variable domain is SQTIHQWPATLVQPVGSPLSLECTVEGTSNPNLYWYRQAAGRGLQLLFYSVGIGQISSEVPQNLSASRPQDRQFILSSKKLLLSDSGFYLCAWSAGTASNTEAFFGQGTRLTVV.

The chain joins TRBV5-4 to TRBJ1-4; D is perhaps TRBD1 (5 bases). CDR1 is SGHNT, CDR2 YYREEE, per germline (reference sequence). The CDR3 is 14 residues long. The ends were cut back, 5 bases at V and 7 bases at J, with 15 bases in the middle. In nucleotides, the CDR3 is TGTGCCAGCAGAACGGAGGGGCCCGGTGAAAAACTGTTTTTT. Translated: CASRTEGPGEKLFF. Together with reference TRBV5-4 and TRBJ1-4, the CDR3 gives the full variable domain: ETGVTQSPTHLIKTRGQQVTLRCSSQSGHNTVSWYQQALGQGPQFIFQYYREEENGRGNFPPRFSGLQFPNYSSELNVNALELDDSALYLCASRTEGPGEKLFFGSGTQLSVL.

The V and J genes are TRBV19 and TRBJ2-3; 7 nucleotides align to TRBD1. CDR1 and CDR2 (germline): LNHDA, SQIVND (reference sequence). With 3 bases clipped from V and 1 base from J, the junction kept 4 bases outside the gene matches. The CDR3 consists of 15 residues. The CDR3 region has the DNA TGTGCCAGTAGTATTATGACAGGGCGCACAGATACGCAGTATTTT. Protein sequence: CASSIMTGRTDTQYF.

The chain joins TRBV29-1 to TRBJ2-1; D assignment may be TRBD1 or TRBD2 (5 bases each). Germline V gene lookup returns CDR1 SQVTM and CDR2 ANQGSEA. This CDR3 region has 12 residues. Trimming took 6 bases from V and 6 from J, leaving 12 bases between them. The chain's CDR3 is CSVDSGLNEQFF. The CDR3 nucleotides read TGCAGCGTGGACTCGGGGCTCAATGAGCAGTTCTTC.

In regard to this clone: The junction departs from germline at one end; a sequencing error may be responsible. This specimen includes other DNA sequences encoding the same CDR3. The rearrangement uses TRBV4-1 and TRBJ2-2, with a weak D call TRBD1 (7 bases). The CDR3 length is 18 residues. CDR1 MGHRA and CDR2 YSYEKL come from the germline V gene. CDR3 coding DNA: TGCGCCAGCAGCCGGGACTTTAACAGGGGCACGAACACCGGGGAGTTGTTTTTT. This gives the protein CASSRDFNRGTNTGELFF.

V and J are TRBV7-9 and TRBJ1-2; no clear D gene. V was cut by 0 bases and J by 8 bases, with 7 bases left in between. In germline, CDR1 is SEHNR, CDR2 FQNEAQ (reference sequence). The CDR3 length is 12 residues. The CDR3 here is CASSLAFEGYTF. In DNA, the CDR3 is TGTGCCAGCAGCTTAGCGTTCGAGGGCTACACCTTC.

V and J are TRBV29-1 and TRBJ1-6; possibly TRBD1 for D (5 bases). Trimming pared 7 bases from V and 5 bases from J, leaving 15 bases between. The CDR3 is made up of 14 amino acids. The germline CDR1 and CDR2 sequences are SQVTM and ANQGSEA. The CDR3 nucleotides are TGCAGCGCCCGTGAACAGGCTGATAATTCACCCCTCCACTTT. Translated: CSAREQADNSPLHF.

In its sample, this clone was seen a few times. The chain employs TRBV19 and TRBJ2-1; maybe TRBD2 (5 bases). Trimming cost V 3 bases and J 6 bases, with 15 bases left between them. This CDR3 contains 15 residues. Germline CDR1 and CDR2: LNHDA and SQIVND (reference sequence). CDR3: CASSMSLATLNEQFF. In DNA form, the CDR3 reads TGTGCCAGTAGTATGAGTTTAGCGACCCTCAATGAGCAGTTCTTC. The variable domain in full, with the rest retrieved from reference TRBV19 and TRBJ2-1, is DGGITQSPKYLFRKEGQNVTLSCEQNLNHDAMYWYRQDPGQGLRLIYYSQIVNDFQKGDIAEGYSVSREKKESFPLTVTSAQKNPTAFYLCASSMSLATLNEQFFGPGTRLTVL.

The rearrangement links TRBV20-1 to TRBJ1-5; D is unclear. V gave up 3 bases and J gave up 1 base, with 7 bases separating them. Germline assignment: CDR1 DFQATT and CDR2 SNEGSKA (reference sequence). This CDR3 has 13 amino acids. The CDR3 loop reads CSASPQSNQPQHF. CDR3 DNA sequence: TGCAGTGCTAGTCCCCAGAGCAATCAGCCCCAGCATTTT.

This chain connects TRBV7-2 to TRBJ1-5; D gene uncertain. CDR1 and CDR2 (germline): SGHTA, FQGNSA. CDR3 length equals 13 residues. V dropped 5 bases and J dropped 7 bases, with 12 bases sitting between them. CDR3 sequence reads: CASSLDLGQPQHF. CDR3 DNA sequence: TGTGCCAGCAGCCTAGATTTAGGGCAGCCCCAGCATTTT.

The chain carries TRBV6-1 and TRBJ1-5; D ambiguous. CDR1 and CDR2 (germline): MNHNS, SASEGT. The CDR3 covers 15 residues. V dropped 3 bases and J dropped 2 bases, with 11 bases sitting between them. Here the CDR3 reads CASSEYGQGNQPQHF. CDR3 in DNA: TGTGCCAGCAGTGAGTATGGGCAAGGCAATCAGCCCCAGCATTTT.

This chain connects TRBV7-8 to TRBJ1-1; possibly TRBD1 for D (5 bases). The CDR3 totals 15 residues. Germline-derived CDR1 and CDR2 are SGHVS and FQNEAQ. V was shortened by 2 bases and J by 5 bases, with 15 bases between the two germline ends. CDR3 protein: CASSLPGAPRTEAFF. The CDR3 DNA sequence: TGTGCCAGCAGCTTACCCGGGGCCCCGAGGACTGAAGCTTTCTTT.

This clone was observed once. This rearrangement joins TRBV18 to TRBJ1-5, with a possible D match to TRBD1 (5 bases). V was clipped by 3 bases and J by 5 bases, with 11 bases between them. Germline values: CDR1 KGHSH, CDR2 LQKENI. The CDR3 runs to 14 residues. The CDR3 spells CASSPRSGDQPQHF. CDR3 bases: TGTGCCAGCTCACCGCGATCGGGGGATCAGCCCCAGCATTTT.

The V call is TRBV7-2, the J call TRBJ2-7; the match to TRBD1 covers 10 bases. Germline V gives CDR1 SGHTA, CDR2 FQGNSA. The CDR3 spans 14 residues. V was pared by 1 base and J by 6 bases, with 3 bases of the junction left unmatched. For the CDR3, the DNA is TGTGCCAGCAGCTTAGGACAGGGGGCGGTCGAGCAGTACTTC. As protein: CASSLGQGAVEQYF.

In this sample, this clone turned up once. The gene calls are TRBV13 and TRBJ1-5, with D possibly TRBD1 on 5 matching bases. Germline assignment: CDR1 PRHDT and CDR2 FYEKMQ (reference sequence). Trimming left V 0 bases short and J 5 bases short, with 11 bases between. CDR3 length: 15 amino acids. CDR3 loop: CASSLGQDGYQPQHF. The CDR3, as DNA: TGTGCCAGCAGCTTAGGACAGGATGGTTATCAGCCCCAGCATTTT.

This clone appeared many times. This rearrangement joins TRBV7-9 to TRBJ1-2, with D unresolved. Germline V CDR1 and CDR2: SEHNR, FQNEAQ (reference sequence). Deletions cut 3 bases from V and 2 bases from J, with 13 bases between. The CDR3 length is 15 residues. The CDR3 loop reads CASSFGPSKNYGYTF. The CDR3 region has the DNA TGTGCCAGCAGCTTCGGACCGTCGAAGAACTATGGCTACACCTTC.

The CDR3: CASRVGGTVSNQPQHF. The DNA of the CDR3 is TGTGCCAGTAGAGTTGGGGGGACAGTGAGCAATCAGCCCCAGCATTTT. V gene TRBV19 combines with J gene TRBJ1-5, with 7 bases aligning to TRBD1. This CDR3 has 16 residues. Trimming removed 6 bases from V and 1 base from J; junction bases left unmatched: 9. Germline V gives CDR1 LNHDA, CDR2 SQIVND (reference sequence). The whole variable domain, filled in from reference TRBV19 and TRBJ1-5, reads DGGITQSPKYLFRKEGQNVTLSCEQNLNHDAMYWYRQDPGQGLRLIYYSQIVNDFQKGDIAEGYSVSREKKESFPLTVTSAQKNPTAFYLCASRVGGTVSNQPQHFGDGTRLSIL.

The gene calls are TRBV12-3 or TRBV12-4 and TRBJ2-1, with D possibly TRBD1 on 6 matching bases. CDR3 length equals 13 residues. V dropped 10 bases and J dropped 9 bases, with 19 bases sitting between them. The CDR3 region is CAIRDTPLGEQFF. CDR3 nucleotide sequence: TGTGCCATCCGGGACACACCCCTGGGTGAGCAGTTCTTC.

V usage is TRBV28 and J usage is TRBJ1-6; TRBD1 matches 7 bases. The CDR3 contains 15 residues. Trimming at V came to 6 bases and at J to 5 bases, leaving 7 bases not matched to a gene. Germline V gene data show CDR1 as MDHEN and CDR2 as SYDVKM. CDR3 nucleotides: TGTGCCAGCAGCCCCGGGACAGCCGATAATTCACCCCTCCACTTT. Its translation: CASSPGTADNSPLHF. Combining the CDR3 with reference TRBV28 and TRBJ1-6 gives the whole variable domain DVKVTQSSRYLVKRTGEKVFLECVQDMDHENMFWYRQDPGLGLRLIYFSYDVKMKEKGDIPEGYSVSREKKERFSLILESASTNQTSMYLCASSPGTADNSPLHFGNGTRLTVT.

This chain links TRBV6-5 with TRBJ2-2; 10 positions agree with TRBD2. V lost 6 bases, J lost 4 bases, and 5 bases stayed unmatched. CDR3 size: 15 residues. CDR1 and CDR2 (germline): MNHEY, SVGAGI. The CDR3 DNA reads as TGTGCCAGCAGGGACTTAGCGGGAGGCACCGGGGAGCTGTTTTTT. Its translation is CASRDLAGGTGELFF.

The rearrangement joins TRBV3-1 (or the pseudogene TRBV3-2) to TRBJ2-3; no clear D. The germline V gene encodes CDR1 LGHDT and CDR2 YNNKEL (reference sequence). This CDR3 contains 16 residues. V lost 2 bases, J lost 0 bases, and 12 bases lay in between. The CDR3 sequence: CASSQSRAGSTDTQYF. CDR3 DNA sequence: TGTGCCAGCAGCCAATCCCGGGCTGGTAGCACAGATACGCAGTATTTT.

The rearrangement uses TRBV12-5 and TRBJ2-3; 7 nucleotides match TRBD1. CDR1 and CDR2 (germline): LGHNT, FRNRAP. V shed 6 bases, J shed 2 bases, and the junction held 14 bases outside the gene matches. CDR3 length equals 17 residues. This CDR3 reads CASGRPPGTANTDTQYF. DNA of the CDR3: TGTGCTAGTGGCCGCCCTCCCGGGACAGCAAACACAGATACGCAGTATTTT.

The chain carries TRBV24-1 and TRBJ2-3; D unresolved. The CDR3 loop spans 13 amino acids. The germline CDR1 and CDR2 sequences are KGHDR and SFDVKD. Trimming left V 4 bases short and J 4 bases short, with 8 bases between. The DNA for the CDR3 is TGTGCCACCAGTGACGGAGCAGCAGATACGCAGTATTTT. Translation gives CATSDGAADTQYF.

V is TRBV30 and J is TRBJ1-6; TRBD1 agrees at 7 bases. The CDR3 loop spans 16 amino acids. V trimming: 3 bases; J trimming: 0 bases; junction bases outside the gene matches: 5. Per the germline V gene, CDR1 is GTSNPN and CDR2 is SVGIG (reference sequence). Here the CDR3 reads CAWSGAGGSYNSPLHF. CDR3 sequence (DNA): TGTGCCTGGAGCGGTGCAGGGGGCTCCTATAATTCACCCCTCCACTTT.

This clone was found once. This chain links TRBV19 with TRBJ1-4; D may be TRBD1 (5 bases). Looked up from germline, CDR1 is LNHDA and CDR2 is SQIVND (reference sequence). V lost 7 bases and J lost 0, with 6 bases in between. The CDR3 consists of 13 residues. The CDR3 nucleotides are TGTGCCAGTACAGGGACAACTAATGAAAAACTGTTTTTT. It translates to CASTGTTNEKLFF.

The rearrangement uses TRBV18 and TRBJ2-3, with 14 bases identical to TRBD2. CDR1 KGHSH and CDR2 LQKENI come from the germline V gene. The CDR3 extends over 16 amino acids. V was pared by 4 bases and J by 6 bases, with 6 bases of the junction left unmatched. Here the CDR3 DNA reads TGTGCCAGCTCACACGGGACTAGCGGGGGTACTGATACGCAGTATTTT. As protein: CASSHGTSGGTDTQYF.